The rows below give T cell receptor beta chains drawn from one sample of a study of cytomegalovirus exposure and HLA in healthy donors. Some clones are missing from TCRdb's copy, which holds only in-frame ones; the method was immunoSEQ multiplex PCR. Here the sample table reports more than 40,000 clones. Sequencing used PBMCs. These receptors were obtained from a female donor in good health and CMV-seronegative. CDR3s include the opening cysteine and the closing phenylalanine or tryptophan. A D gene is named only where the DNA matches it firmly.

d_call	j_call	v_call	cdr3_nt	cdr3_aa
.	TRBJ1-4	TRBV30	TGTGCCTGGAGTTCGCAGGGTAGTGAAAAACTGTTTTTT	CAWSSQGSEKLFF
TRBD1	TRBJ1-4	TRBV25-1	TGTGCCAGCAGTTTATACAGGGGCACTAATGAAAAACTGTTTTTT	CASSLYRGTNEKLFF
.	TRBJ1-2	TRBV6-5	TGTGCCAGCAGCGGACTCGAGGGTGGCTATGGCTACACCTTC	CASSGLEGGYGYTF
.	TRBJ2-7	TRBV2	TGTGCCAGCAGGGAGGAGGGCATCGCTTCCTACGAGCAGTACTTC	CASREEGIASYEQYF
TRBD1	TRBJ1-3	TRBV5-1	TGCGCCAGCAGCCCGGACAGGGGCCCTGGAAACACCATATATTTT	CASSPDRGPGNTIYF
.	TRBJ2-1	TRBV6-1	TGTGCCAGCAGTGAACCTAGAAATGAGCAGTTCTTC	CASSEPRNEQFF
TRBD2	TRBJ2-3	TRBV15	TGTGCCACCAGCAGAGGTATACTAGCGGGAAACACAGATACGCAGTATTTT	CATSRGILAGNTDTQYF
.	TRBJ1-2	TRBV30	TGTGCCTGGAGATTCAGGGCGACTTATGGCTACACCTTC	CAWRFRATYGYTF
TRBD1	TRBJ2-1	TRBV5-1	TGCGCCAGCAGCTCCTTACAGGGGCCCTACAATGAGCAGTTCTTC	CASSSLQGPYNEQFF
.	TRBJ1-1	TRBV30	TGTGCCTGGAGACCGAAAGGGGACACTGAAGCTTTCTTT	CAWRPKGDTEAFF
.	TRBJ1-2	TRBV5-6	TGTGCCAGCAGCTTATTGGCAGGTCCCTATGGCTACACCTTC	CASSLLAGPYGYTF
.	TRBJ2-2	TRBV4-1	TGCGCCAGCAGCCTAGAACAAGGACAGTACACCGGGGAGCTGTTTTTT	CASSLEQGQYTGELFF
TRBD2	TRBJ2-1	TRBV5-6	TGTGCCAGCAGCGCTACTAGCGGGAGGGGTGATGAGCAGTTCTTC	CASSATSGRGDEQFF
.	TRBJ1-1	TRBV6-4	TGTGCCAGCAGTGAAGAGGGGAACACTGAAGCTTTCTTT	CASSEEGNTEAFF
.	TRBJ2-3	TRBV5-1	TGCGCCAGCAGCTTGACTAGCCCAGATACGCAGTATTTT	CASSLTSPDTQYF
.	TRBJ1-2	TRBV6-1	TGTGCCAGCAGTGAAGAAAACAGGTCGGACTATGGCTACACCTTC	CASSEENRSDYGYTF
TRBD1	TRBJ1-2	TRBV29-1	TGCAGCGGCTCCAGGGGGCTACTGAACTACACCTTC	CSGSRGLLNYTF
TRBD2	TRBJ2-3	TRBV2	TGTGCCAGCACCCTTGAGGTGGGACTAGCGGGACCAGATACGCAGTATTTT	CASTLEVGLAGPDTQYF
TRBD1	TRBJ1-1	TRBV18	TGTGCCAGCTCACCGGGGCAGGGGGCTGTTTCCACTGAAGCTTTCTTT	CASSPGQGAVSTEAFF
.	TRBJ1-1	TRBV4-3	TGCGCCAGCAGCCAAGATGAGGCAGAGGAAGCTTTCTTT	CASSQDEAEEAFF
TRBD1	TRBJ1-4	TRBV30	TGTGCCTGGAGCCCGGACAGGGCAAGCGAAAAACTGTTTTTT	CAWSPDRASEKLFF
TRBD1	TRBJ1-2	TRBV4-1	TGCGCCAGCAGCCAAGGAGACAGGGGCCCCTATGGCTACACCTTC	CASSQGDRGPYGYTF
.	TRBJ1-2	TRBV5-6	TGTGCCAGCAGTTATACTAGTGGCTACACCTTC	CASSYTSGYTF
.	TRBJ2-1	TRBV4-2	TGTGCCAGCAGCCAAGATCTAAGCTACAATGAGCAGTTCTTC	CASSQDLSYNEQFF
.	TRBJ1-2	TRBV5-1	TGCGCCAGCAGTTCCCGGCCAGGGGAAGGTAACTATGGCTACACCTTC	CASSSRPGEGNYGYTF
.	TRBJ2-5	TRBV30	TGTGCCTGGAGTCGGGCGCCGCGGGGGCGCATGGAGAACCAGTACTTC	CAWSRAPRGRMENQYF
TRBD1	TRBJ1-1	TRBV29-1	TGCAGCGTTGAAGCTATGGCAGGGGGCTGGCTCGAGAACACTGAAGCTTTCTTT	CSVEAMAGGWLENTEAFF
TRBD1	TRBJ1-1	TRBV4-3	TGCGCCAGCAGCCAAGAGCCGACAGGGACTACTGAAGCTTTCTTT	CASSQEPTGTTEAFF
.	TRBJ1-1	TRBV6-1	TGTGCCAGCAGTCACAGGGAGGGGAACACTGAAGATTTCTTT	CASSHREGNTEDFF
.	TRBJ2-4	TRBV5-6	TGTGCCAGCAGCTTGGGGGGTCCTCCGGACGGACTAAACATTCAGTACTTC	CASSLGGPPDGLNIQYF
.	TRBJ2-3	TRBV19	TGTGCCAGTAGTGCACAGGCAAGCACAGATACGCAGTATTTT	CASSAQASTDTQYF
TRBD1	TRBJ1-1	TRBV30	TGTGCCTGGGGTCGGGGGGACAGGGTATATAATTCTGAAGCTTTCTTT	CAWGRGDRVYNSEAFF
.	TRBJ1-2	TRBV1	TGCACCAGCAGCCAAGATCGGGGGGTCAGACATGGCTACACCTTC	CTSSQDRGVRHGYTF
TRBD1	TRBJ1-2	TRBV30	TGTGCCTGGAGTACCGGGACAGGGGGCAACTATGGCTACACCTTC	CAWSTGTGGNYGYTF
TRBD1	TRBJ2-5	TRBV30	TGTGCCTGGAGTCCGCGGACAGGGACCGGCCAGTACTTC	CAWSPRTGTGQYF
TRBD1	TRBJ2-5	TRBV29-1	TGCAGCGTTGTGGGACAGCAAGAGACCCAGTACTTC	CSVVGQQETQYF
TRBD1	TRBJ1-1	TRBV5-1	TGCGCCAGCAGCCAACGGGGAACAGGGGATGGGTGGAACACTGAAGCTTTCTTT	CASSQRGTGDGWNTEAFF
TRBD1	TRBJ1-1	TRBV19	TGTGCCTGTACAGGGGGCAGGAACACTGAAGCTTTCTTT	CACTGGRNTEAFF
.	TRBJ1-1	TRBV5-1	TGCGCCAGCAGCTTGGAGTACGGGGCTGAAGCTTTCTTT	CASSLEYGAEAFF
.	TRBJ1-1	TRBV7-2	TGTGCCAGCAGCTTTGAGTCCTACAGGGTCACTGAAGCTTTCTTT	CASSFESYRVTEAFF
.	TRBJ1-2	TRBV10-3	TGTGCCAGCGGAACAGGAGCCTTCTATGGCTACACCTTC	CASGTGAFYGYTF
TRBD1	TRBJ1-2	TRBV30	TGTGCCTGGAACTCGAGGACAGGGTACTATGGCTACACCTTC	CAWNSRTGYYGYTF
.	TRBJ1-2	TRBV30	TGTGCCTGGAGTAGGACACTTAACTATGGCTACACCTTC	CAWSRTLNYGYTF
TRBD1	TRBJ1-1	TRBV7-9	TGTGCCAGCAGTTTCGACAGGGAAACTGAAGCTTTCTTT	CASSFDRETEAFF
.	TRBJ1-2	TRBV30	TGTGCCTGGAGCCCCCTTCACAGCTATGGCTACACCTTC	CAWSPLHSYGYTF
.	TRBJ2-3	TRBV5-8	TGTGCCAGCAGCTCCGATTACCGCGCCGCTGGAACCTGGGGGCCAGATACGCAGTATTTT	CASSSDYRAAGTWGPDTQYF
.	TRBJ1-4	TRBV18	TGTGCCAGCTCACCAGGCCTTGCTGGAGCAACTAATGAAAAACTGTTTTTT	CASSPGLAGATNEKLFF